One and the same sample provided the 30 T cell receptor beta chains below, sequenced in a study of shared T cell receptors in the human thymus. Repertoires were generated with immunoSEQ multiplex PCR, while TCRdb's copy carries only in-frame clones and drops some. The sample records 550,000 to 800,000 clones, approximately 85% being singletons. These same data were also listed under a study on human thymus T cells.

Sequencing was done on a sample of thymocytes. Receptor source: a girl under three years old with a congenital heart defect.

This chain connects TRBV11-3 to TRBJ2-6; 8 bases fit TRBD1. V shed 5 bases and J 2 bases; nucleotides not matched to a gene: 8. There are 17 residues in the CDR3. Germline loops: CDR1 SGHNT, CDR2 YENEEA. The CDR3 DNA sequence: TGTGCCAGCAGCGCAGGACAGGGAAGGGCTGGGGCCAACGTCCTGACTTTC. Translating gives CASSAGQGRAGANVLTF.

This clone was counted only a few times. This chain links TRBV5-4 with TRBJ2-5; TRBD2 matches 7 bases. The CDR3 spans 20 residues. Germline V gene lookup returns CDR1 SGHNT and CDR2 YYREEE (reference sequence). V lost 0 bases to trimming and J lost 6 bases; unmatched junction nucleotides: 23. The DNA of the CDR3 is TGTGCCAGCAGCTTGGCTTCTCAGGGAGGGATGAGGGGATCGGAGAAGACCCAGTACTTC. This sequence encodes CASSLASQGGMRGSEKTQYF.

This rearrangement joins TRBV9 to TRBJ2-2; TRBD1 agrees at 8 bases. CDR1 is SGDLS and CDR2 is YYNGEE in the germline V gene. The CDR3 is 18 residues long. Trimming cost V 0 bases and J 7 bases; bases outside gene matches: 14. CDR3 residues: CASSVGPGYRGVGGELFF. In DNA form, the CDR3 reads TGTGCCAGCAGCGTAGGCCCGGGGTACAGGGGGGTCGGCGGGGAGCTGTTTTTT.

This rearrangement joins TRBV18 to TRBJ2-3, with 11 bases fitting TRBD1. The CDR3 runs to 15 residues. From germline, CDR1 is KGHSH and CDR2 LQKENI. Losses at the gene ends were 5 bases for V and 1 base for J; bases not matched to a gene: 2. CDR3 protein: CASSRGQGGTDTQYF. CDR3 coding DNA: TGTGCCAGCTCAAGGGGACAGGGGGGCACAGATACGCAGTATTTT. Full variable domain (rest looked up from reference TRBV18 and TRBJ2-3): NAGVMQNPRHLVRRRGQEARLRCSPMKGHSHVYWYRQLPEEGLKFMVYLQKENIIDESGMPKERFSAEFPKEGPSILRIQQVVRGDSAAYFCASSRGQGGTDTQYFGPGTRLTVL.

As to this clone: The sample has other DNA sequences that encode this CDR3 too. The gene calls are TRBV5-4 and TRBJ1-2; 8 bases line up with TRBD1. CDR1 and CDR2 from the germline V gene are SGHNT and YYREEE (reference sequence). Trimming removed 3 bases from V and 4 bases from J; junction bases left unmatched: 14. The CDR3 runs 17 residues. This chain's CDR3 is CASSSFSTGGPSYGYTF. The DNA for the CDR3 is TGTGCCAGCAGCTCCTTTTCTACAGGGGGACCTAGCTATGGCTACACCTTC. Looking up the rest from reference TRBV5-4 and TRBJ1-2 gives the full variable domain: ETGVTQSPTHLIKTRGQQVTLRCSSQSGHNTVSWYQQALGQGPQFIFQYYREEENGRGNFPPRFSGLQFPNYSSELNVNALELDDSALYLCASSSFSTGGPSYGYTFGSGTRLTVV.

This clone was recorded once. The chain couples TRBV28 to TRBJ1-5; possibly TRBD1 for D (6 bases). CDR1 and CDR2 (germline): MDHEN, SYDVKM. The CDR3 has 16 residues. V was cut by 4 bases and J by 7 bases, with 20 bases left in between. The CDR3 loop reads CASSSSGGPAPQPQHF. CDR3 nucleotides: TGTGCCAGCAGTTCATCGGGGGGGCCCGCGCCCCAGCCCCAGCATTTT.

The V call is TRBV9, the J call TRBJ2-4; the D gene is possibly TRBD2 (5 bases). V was trimmed by 3 bases and J by 0 bases, leaving 25 bases between them. Germline V lookup: CDR1 SGDLS, CDR2 YYNGEE. The CDR3 totals 20 residues. This CDR3 reads CASSEAPGRVGDLAKNIQYF. DNA for the CDR3: TGTGCCAGCAGCGAGGCTCCTGGGCGGGTTGGGGATCTAGCCAAAAACATTCAGTACTTC.

The chain couples TRBV28 to TRBJ2-1; 9 positions match TRBD1. CDR1 and CDR2 (germline): MDHEN, SYDVKM. The CDR3 has 16 amino acids. V shed 6 bases, J shed 6 bases, and the junction held 12 bases outside the gene matches. This chain's CDR3 is CASRNRGRAILNEQFF. The DNA for the CDR3 is TGTGCCAGCAGAAACAGGGGGCGTGCAATACTCAATGAGCAGTTCTTC.

The chain recombines TRBV2 with TRBJ1-1, with 9 nucleotides matching TRBD1. V trimming: 6 bases; J trimming: 5 bases; junction bases outside the gene matches: 7. The CDR3 covers 14 residues. The germline V gene encodes CDR1 SNHLY and CDR2 FYNNEI. The CDR3 region has the DNA TGTGCCAGCAGCCCCGGACAGGGGAGAACTGAAGCTTTCTTT. It specifies CASSPGQGRTEAFF.

V usage is TRBV12-5 and J usage is TRBJ1-6; D is perhaps TRBD1 (6 bases). Trimming removed 4 bases from V and 8 bases from J, with 21 bases in between. The CDR3 length is 17 residues. Germline CDR1 reads LGHNT; CDR2 reads FRNRAP. CDR3 nucleotides: TGTGCTAGTGGTTCACCCTCTAATCCTGGGGGCTATTCACCCCTCCACTTT. As protein: CASGSPSNPGGYSPLHF.

The table lists this clone with a count of one. The chain has TRBV9 and TRBJ1-1; D gene uncertain. The V end was cut by 3 bases, the J end by 3 bases, with 9 bases between. The CDR3 contains 13 residues. Germline V CDR1 and CDR2: SGDLS, YYNGEE. Here the CDR3 DNA reads TGTGCCAGCAGCGAGCTTGGGCACACTGAAGCTTTCTTT. The encoded protein is CASSELGHTEAFF.

The rearrangement uses TRBV2 and TRBJ1-4; tentative D call: TRBD1 (6 bases). CDR3 size: 15 residues. Per the germline V gene, CDR1 is SNHLY and CDR2 is FYNNEI. V lost 2 bases and J lost 3, with 10 bases in between. The CDR3 DNA sequence: TGTGCCAGCAGTGAAATCGGGACACCTAATGAAAAACTGTTTTTT. Its protein is CASSEIGTPNEKLFF.

This clone was found once. The J gene is TRBJ2-3, the V gene TRBV7-6, with 10 bases fitting TRBD2. The CDR3 contains 18 residues. Trimming cost V 1 base and J 5 bases; bases outside gene matches: 12. CDR1 and CDR2 from the germline V gene are SGHVS and FNYEAQ. The CDR3: CASSLVGAAGGQGDTQYF. In nucleotides, the CDR3 is TGTGCCAGCAGCTTAGTTGGTGCAGCGGGGGGGCAGGGAGATACGCAGTATTTT.

The chain's CDR3 is CASSLNGGGATETQYF. CDR3 sequence (DNA): TGTGCCAGCAGCTTAAACGGCGGGGGGGCCACAGAGACCCAGTACTTC. This chain connects TRBV7-3 to TRBJ2-5; the match to TRBD2 covers 9 bases. This CDR3 contains 16 residues. Germline-derived CDR1 and CDR2 are SGHTA and FQGTGA. Trimming cost V 1 base and J 4 bases; bases outside gene matches: 7.

The V and J genes are TRBV27 and TRBJ2-2, with D perhaps matching TRBD2 (6 bases). Trimming took 1 base from V and 6 from J, leaving 15 bases between them. CDR1 is MNHEY, CDR2 SMNVEV, per germline (reference sequence). This CDR3 region has 16 residues. DNA of the CDR3: TGTGCCAGCAGTTTATTCGGCAGGGAGGACGCCGGGGAGCTGTTTTTT. The encoded protein is CASSLFGREDAGELFF.

The chain employs TRBV5-1 and TRBJ2-7; possibly TRBD2 for D (6 bases). V lost 4 bases, J lost 5 bases, and 16 bases lay in between. CDR1 and CDR2 from the germline V gene are SGHRS and YFSETQ. The CDR3 consists of 14 residues. CDR3 in amino acids: CASSAEGQGHEQYF. Written as DNA, the CDR3 is TGCGCCAGCAGCGCGGAGGGGCAGGGCCACGAGCAGTACTTC.

The chain couples TRBV6-1 to TRBJ2-1, with 7 bases aligning to TRBD1. Germline CDR1 is MNHNS and CDR2 is SASEGT. The CDR3 is 15 residues long. J lost 0 bases, V lost 7 bases, and 6 bases had no gene match. The CDR3 loop reads CASIPGGSSYNEQFF. CDR3 sequence (DNA): TGTGCCAGCATCCCAGGGGGAAGCTCCTACAATGAGCAGTTCTTC.

The V and J genes are TRBV6-1 and TRBJ2-3; D might be TRBD2 (6 bases). This CDR3 comprises 16 residues. Trimming left V 1 base short and J 2 bases short, with 13 bases between. The germline CDR1 and CDR2 sequences are MNHNS and SASEGT. The CDR3 loop reads CASSEGNGGVTDTQYF. CDR3 DNA sequence: TGTGCCAGCAGTGAAGGGAACGGGGGAGTCACAGATACGCAGTATTTT.

This chain links TRBV7-6 with TRBJ2-1; TRBD2 aligns across 10 bases. Looked up from germline, CDR1 is SGHVS and CDR2 is FNYEAQ. CDR3 size: 17 residues. V shed 2 bases, J shed 4 bases, and the junction held 8 bases outside the gene matches. The CDR3 DNA is TGTGCCAGCAGCTTACGGTCTAGCGGGGGTCCATACAATGAGCAGTTCTTC. Its protein product is CASSLRSSGGPYNEQFF.

CDR3 sequence: CASSLLGSGNNQPQHF. The CDR3 bases are TGTGCCAGCAGCTTACTAGGGTCGGGAAACAATCAGCCCCAGCATTTT. This chain connects TRBV11-2 to TRBJ1-5; D not resolved. The germline CDR1 and CDR2 sequences are SGHAT and FQNNGV. Between the trimmed V and J ends, which lost 2 bases and 3 bases, there was a span of 14 bases. CDR3 length: 16 amino acids.

The chain uses TRBV12-5 and TRBJ1-2; the match to TRBD1 covers 8 bases. Germline V gene data show CDR1 as LGHNT and CDR2 as FRNRAP. The V segment lost 0 bases and the J segment 4 bases; nucleotides outside the gene matches: 13. CDR3 length equals 18 residues. CDR3 loop: CASGLVRCLGQALYGYTF. DNA of the CDR3: TGTGCTAGTGGTTTGGTACGGTGTCTGGGACAGGCCCTCTATGGCTACACCTTC.

This chain connects TRBV2 to TRBJ1-1, with a tentative D call TRBD1 (5 bases). The CDR3 sequence is 14 residues long. Per germline, CDR1 SNHLY and CDR2 FYNNEI. V shed 6 bases and J shed 5 bases, with 16 bases lying between them. The CDR3 sequence: CASSPSRQLTEAFF. CDR3 nucleotides: TGTGCCAGCAGCCCATCCAGACAGTTAACTGAAGCTTTCTTT.

This chain joins TRBV28 and TRBJ1-2, with a tentative D call TRBD1 (5 bases). The CDR3 loop spans 13 amino acids. Trimming took 3 bases from V and 4 from J, leaving 9 bases between them. Germline V lookup: CDR1 MDHEN, CDR2 SYDVKM. Here the CDR3 reads CASSLAGPYGYTF. The CDR3, as DNA: TGTGCCAGCAGTTTGGCAGGGCCCTATGGCTACACCTTC.

This sequence joins TRBV30 and TRBJ2-4; 8 bases line up with TRBD2. V dropped 3 bases and J dropped 0; count of bases not matched to a gene: 13. CDR1 is GTSNPN, CDR2 SVGIG, per germline (reference sequence). This CDR3 has 18 residues. CDR3 residues: CAWRSRGGKDLAKNIQYF. Written as DNA, the CDR3 is TGTGCCTGGAGATCTCGGGGGGGTAAGGATTTAGCCAAAAACATTCAGTACTTC.

This clone appeared a single time. The chain uses TRBV14 and TRBJ2-2; TRBD1 aligns across 10 bases. This CDR3 has 17 residues. Trimming cost V 3 bases and J 6 bases; bases outside gene matches: 10. The germline CDR1 and CDR2 sequences are SGHDN and FVKESK. This chain's CDR3 is CASSHFRDRGVAGELFF. The CDR3 coding sequence is TGTGCCAGCAGCCACTTCCGGGACAGGGGAGTAGCCGGGGAGCTGTTTTTT.

V gene TRBV11-2 combines with J gene TRBJ1-4; no reliable D call. This CDR3 region has 12 residues. Trimming took off 3 bases at V and 12 bases at J, with 11 bases between the two ends. Germline CDR1 is SGHAT and CDR2 is FQNNGV. The CDR3, as DNA: TGTGCCAGCAGCTTTGATGGGAGGGAACTGTTTTTT. Translating gives CASSFDGRELFF.

This clone has just one count. The V and J genes are TRBV18 and TRBJ2-7; perhaps TRBD1 as D (5 bases). Trimming stripped 5 bases from V and 0 bases from J, with 20 bases between. This CDR3 is built from 17 residues. Germline lookup yields CDR1 KGHSH and CDR2 LQKENI. The CDR3 spells CASSSKDSSHFSYEQYF. The CDR3 DNA sequence: TGTGCCAGCTCATCTAAAGACAGTTCGCACTTCTCCTACGAGCAGTACTTC.

The CDR3 coding sequence is TGCGCCAGCAGCTTGGCCGGGGCAGGGGGGAACACTGAAGCTTTCTTT. Protein product: CASSLAGAGGNTEAFF. V usage is TRBV5-1 and J usage is TRBJ1-1; 7 bases match TRBD1. The CDR3 has 16 amino acids. J was trimmed by 1 base and V by 0 bases; bases with no gene match: 6. Germline V CDR1 and CDR2: SGHRS, YFSETQ.

The gene calls are TRBV11-1 and TRBJ1-1; D is perhaps TRBD1 (6 bases). CDR3 size: 16 residues. The germline V and J ends were trimmed by 4 bases and 0 bases, with 15 bases remaining between them. Germline lookup yields CDR1 SGHAT and CDR2 FQDESV (reference sequence). In DNA form, the CDR3 reads TGTGCCAGCAGCTCGAGGACACAGGGCATGAACACTGAAGCTTTCTTT. Protein: CASSSRTQGMNTEAFF.

The chain is built from TRBV29-1 and TRBJ1-1, with 8 bases aligning to TRBD1. J was trimmed by 3 bases and V by 7 bases; bases with no gene match: 13. CDR3 length equals 15 residues. Germline loops: CDR1 SQVTM, CDR2 ANQGSEA. The CDR3 protein is CSAQWSRGRDTEAFF. CDR3 nucleotide sequence: TGCAGCGCCCAGTGGTCCAGGGGGCGGGACACTGAAGCTTTCTTT.